The clone carrying this TCR beta chain was seen a few times. The time point is: newly diagnosed GD, antithyroid drugs for less than 3 months. RNA isolated from PBMCs was used to make the TCR library. According to the study, TCR beta libraries were built with iRepertoire HTBI primers and CDR3-region Arm-PCR. TCRdb reanalysed the multiplex PCR reads using MiXCR and keeps one entry per CDR3 protein. The sample shows 600,000 to 650,000 distinct CDR3 sequences, about 16% of them seen only once. V lost 3 bases, J lost 10 bases, and 18 bases lay in between. Looked up from germline, CDR1 is MDHEN and CDR2 is SYDVKM. CDR3 length: 14 amino acids. The data stem from a study of regulatory T cells in long-lasting Graves disease. A further study also used this sample, focusing on T cells in Graves' hyperthyroidism and ophthalmopathy. That paper states: No ophthalmopathy progression within 18 months constituted stable Graves' hyperthyroidism.

This TCR was sampled from a woman in her twenties or thirties with Graves disease. This chain connects TRBV28 to TRBJ1-1; perhaps TRBD1 as D (5 bases). The sequencing here drew on peripheral blood mononuclear cells (PBMCs), taken at new diagnosis, from a patient treated with antithyroid drugs. As DNA, the CDR3 is TGTGCCAGCAGTTTTATGGACACTAAGATTCGAGCTTTCTTT. Its translation: CASSFMDTKIRAFF.